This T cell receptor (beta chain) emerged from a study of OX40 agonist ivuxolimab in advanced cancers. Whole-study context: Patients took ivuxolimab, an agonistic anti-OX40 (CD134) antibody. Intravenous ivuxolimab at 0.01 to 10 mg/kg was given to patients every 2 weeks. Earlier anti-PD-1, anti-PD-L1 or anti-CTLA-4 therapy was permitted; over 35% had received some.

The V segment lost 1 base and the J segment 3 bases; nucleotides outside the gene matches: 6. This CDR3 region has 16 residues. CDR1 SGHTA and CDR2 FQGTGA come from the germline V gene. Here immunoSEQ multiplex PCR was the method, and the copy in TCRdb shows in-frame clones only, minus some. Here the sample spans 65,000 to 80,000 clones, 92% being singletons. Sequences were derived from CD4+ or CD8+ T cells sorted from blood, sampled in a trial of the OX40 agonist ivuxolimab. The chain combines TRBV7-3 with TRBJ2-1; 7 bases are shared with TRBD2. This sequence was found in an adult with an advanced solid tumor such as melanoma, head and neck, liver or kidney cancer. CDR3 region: CASSLMPSGGYNEQFF. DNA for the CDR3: TGTGCCAGCAGCTTAATGCCTAGCGGAGGCTACAATGAGCAGTTCTTC.